Shown below are 20 T cell receptor beta chains from a single sample sequenced in a study of T cells in Graves' hyperthyroidism and ophthalmopathy. Amplified TCR beta CDR3 regions came from RNA transcripts. HTBI primers were used for first-round RT-PCR of the TCR CDR3. One entry per CDR3 protein, called by TCRdb with MiXCR from the multiplex PCR reads. The data hold some 420,000 distinct CDR3 sequences, with roughly an eighth observed a single time. Sequenced sample: blood. The receptors were gathered from a woman younger than 30 with Graves' hyperthyroidism.

This clonotype showed up many times. This rearrangement joins TRBV7-2 to TRBJ2-1; D is possibly TRBD1 (5 bases). The CDR3 extends over 13 amino acids. V was clipped by 1 base and J by 12 bases, with 13 bases between them. Germline V gives CDR1 SGHTA, CDR2 FQGNSA. This CDR3 reads CASSLDSLGAQFF. The CDR3 DNA reads TGTGCCAGCAGCTTAGACAGCCTAGGGGCGCAGTTCTTC.

There are many counts of this clonotype. The chain carries TRBV15 and TRBJ1-1, with D unresolved. The CDR3 contains 14 residues. Trimming took 0 bases from V and 4 from J, leaving 9 bases between them. Looked up from germline, CDR1 is LNHNV and CDR2 is YYDKDF (reference sequence). The CDR3 loop reads CATSRDYGSTEAFF. The CDR3, as DNA: TGTGCCACCAGCAGAGATTACGGGAGCACTGAAGCTTTCTTT.

This clonotype was recorded many times. This rearrangement joins TRBV28 to TRBJ2-7, with a weak D call TRBD1 (5 bases). Germline values: CDR1 MDHEN, CDR2 SYDVKM. V was cut by 7 bases and J by 7 bases, with 14 bases left in between. This CDR3 comprises 12 residues. DNA for the CDR3: TGTGCCAGCACCTGGGGCCAGTCGGAGCAGTACTTC. This codes for CASTWGQSEQYF.

This clonotype was recorded at least ten times. V gene TRBV7-9 combines with J gene TRBJ1-1; D is unclear. V was cut by 5 bases and J by 8 bases, with 15 bases left in between. Looked up from germline, CDR1 is SEHNR and CDR2 is FQNEAQ (reference sequence). CDR3 length: 13 amino acids. The CDR3 coding sequence is TGTGCCAGCAGCCAACGTCCCCGCGGGGAAGCTTTCTTT. Translating gives CASSQRPRGEAFF. The variable domain in full, with the rest retrieved from reference TRBV7-9 and TRBJ1-1, is DTGVSQNPRHKITKRGQNVTFRCDPISEHNRLYWYRQTLGQGPEFLTYFQNEAQLEKSRLLSDRFSAERPKGSFSTLEIQRTEQGDSAMYLCASSQRPRGEAFFGQGTRLTVV.

This clonotype was seen repeatedly, ten times or more. The gene calls are TRBV30 and TRBJ2-3; D not resolved. Per germline, CDR1 GTSNPN and CDR2 SVGIG (reference sequence). V lost 0 bases and J 1 base, leaving 5 bases between the germline ends. The CDR3 extends over 13 amino acids. This chain's CDR3 is CAWSVWGTDTQYF. The CDR3 nucleotides read TGTGCCTGGAGTGTTTGGGGCACAGATACGCAGTATTTT.

J is TRBJ1-4 and V is TRBV15, with D uncertain. CDR1 and CDR2 from the germline V gene are LNHNV and YYDKDF (reference sequence). CDR3 length equals 15 residues. Trimming removed 1 base at V and 7 bases at J, with 13 bases between. CDR3: CATSRVLSGTEKLFF. For the CDR3, the DNA is TGTGCCACCAGCAGAGTCCTTTCCGGCACTGAAAAACTGTTTTTT.

This clonotype was seen a handful of times. The chain recombines TRBV10-1 with TRBJ2-3; D unresolved. This CDR3 has 15 residues. Germline V gene lookup returns CDR1 WNHNN and CDR2 SYGVQD (reference sequence). V lost 3 bases to trimming and J lost 1 base, with 11 bases between them. CDR3 coding DNA: TGCGCCAGCAGTGAAAGGTCCGCCGGCACAGATACGCAGTATTTT. This encodes CASSERSAGTDTQYF.

Only a few counts were recorded for this clonotype. The chain joins TRBV18 to TRBJ1-2; D remains unclear. V was trimmed by 3 bases and J by 7 bases, leaving 12 bases between them. The CDR3 is 13 residues long. The germline V gene has CDR1 KGHSH and CDR2 LQKENI. Here the CDR3 DNA reads TGTGCCAGCTCACCGTTGGAAGTAGGTGGCTACACCTTC. This encodes CASSPLEVGGYTF.

This clonotype was found once. This may come from a read error, since a much larger clone is one base off. The chain is built from TRBV7-8 and TRBJ1-1, with TRBD1 matching 10 bases. The CDR3 length is 15 residues. The germline gives CDR1 SGHVS, CDR2 FQNEAQ. The CDR3 DNA reads TGTGCCAGCGGCTTAGGACAGGGGGAGTACACTGAAGCTTTCTTT. It translates to CASGLGQGEYTEAFF.

This clonotype occurred many times. CDR3: CASSDRTANTGELFF. For the CDR3, the DNA is TGTGCCAGCAGCGATCGGACAGCGAACACCGGGGAGCTGTTTTTT. This rearrangement joins TRBV7-8 to TRBJ2-2; a weak D match, TRBD1 (6 bases). Deletions cut 5 bases from V and 0 bases from J, with 10 bases between. This CDR3 contains 15 residues. CDR1 and CDR2 (germline): SGHVS, FQNEAQ.

Many counts were recorded for this clonotype. The rearrangement joins TRBV27 to TRBJ2-3; the match to TRBD2 covers 11 bases. Looked up from germline, CDR1 is MNHEY and CDR2 is SMNVEV (reference sequence). V lost 3 bases, J lost 6 bases, and 8 bases stayed unmatched. The CDR3 covers 16 residues. CDR3 DNA sequence: TGTGCCAGCAGTTTCCTTAGCGGGAGGGCGGGGGATACGCAGTATTTT. This sequence encodes CASSFLSGRAGDTQYF.

The chain recombines TRBV12-3 or TRBV12-4 with TRBJ1-1; D is perhaps TRBD1 (5 bases). This CDR3 has 13 residues. V dropped 6 bases and J dropped 7 bases, with 15 bases sitting between them. The CDR3 is CASSWGWDYEAFF. In DNA form, the CDR3 reads TGTGCCAGCAGCTGGGGCTGGGACTATGAAGCTTTCTTT.

Ten or more counts support this clonotype. V is TRBV20-1 and J is TRBJ2-5; D uncertain. Trimming pared 3 bases from V and 3 bases from J, leaving 8 bases between. The germline gives CDR1 DFQATT, CDR2 SNEGSKA (reference sequence). This CDR3 spans 12 amino acids. CDR3 region: CSASGSKETQYF. The CDR3 DNA is TGCAGTGCTAGCGGCAGTAAAGAGACCCAGTACTTC.

This clonotype has ten or more counts. The chain uses TRBV9 and TRBJ2-5, with TRBD2 matching 15 bases. Germline V lookup: CDR1 SGDLS, CDR2 YYNGEE. V lost 3 bases and J lost 1; bases outside the gene matches: 4. The CDR3 totals 17 residues. The CDR3 DNA reads as TGTGCCAGCAGCGGGACTAGCGGGAGGGAGGGCCAAGAGACCCAGTACTTC. Translating gives CASSGTSGREGQETQYF.

The rearrangement links TRBV7-9 to TRBJ2-7; D gene uncertain. The CDR3 spans 11 residues. Germline CDR1 is SEHNR and CDR2 is FQNEAQ (reference sequence). The germline V and J ends were trimmed by 1 base and 6 bases, with 4 bases remaining between them. CDR3 protein: CASSLVTEQYF. CDR3 coding DNA: TGTGCCAGCAGCTTAGTAACCGAGCAGTACTTC.

This clonotype has a handful of counts. This chain joins TRBV28 and TRBJ1-2; D gene unclear. CDR3 length equals 11 residues. Per germline, CDR1 MDHEN and CDR2 SYDVKM. V was clipped by 4 bases and J by 7 bases, with 7 bases between them. The CDR3 nucleotides are TGTGCCAGCAGTTCTTTTGGTGGCTACACCTTC. Residues: CASSSFGGYTF.

This clonotype occurred many times. The V gene is TRBV2, the J gene TRBJ2-5; D tentatively fits TRBD1 or TRBD2 (5 bases each). The length of the CDR3 is 14 residues. CDR1 is SNHLY and CDR2 is FYNNEI in the germline V gene. V lost 6 bases and J 7 bases, leaving 18 bases between the germline ends. The DNA for the CDR3 is TGTGCCAGCAGCTGGGACGCCCTCGAAGGGACCCAGTACTTC. Translated: CASSWDALEGTQYF.

Many counts were recorded for this clonotype. J is TRBJ2-5 and V is TRBV9; D possibly matches TRBD1 or TRBD2 (5 bases each). Trimming left V 1 base short and J 4 bases short, with 14 bases between. Germline assignment: CDR1 SGDLS and CDR2 YYNGEE. This CDR3 spans 15 amino acids. In DNA form, the CDR3 reads TGTGCCAGCAGCGTATCCCCGGGGACCCCAGAGACCCAGTACTTC. Translation gives CASSVSPGTPETQYF.

This clonotype was recorded at least ten times. This chain links TRBV29-1 with TRBJ2-3; D unclear. CDR1 and CDR2 (germline): SQVTM, ANQGSEA. Trimming left V 4 bases short and J 3 bases short, with 14 bases between. The CDR3 length is 14 residues. The CDR3 loop is CSVVGHSFTDTQYF. The CDR3 nucleotides read TGCAGCGTTGTTGGTCACAGTTTTACAGATACGCAGTATTTT.

This clonotype was counted many times. This rearrangement joins TRBV18 to TRBJ1-1; maybe TRBD1 (5 bases). The germline CDR1 and CDR2 sequences are KGHSH and LQKENI. Trimming left V 2 bases short and J 2 bases short, with 9 bases between. This CDR3 is built from 14 residues. The CDR3 loop reads CASSPVQDNTEAFF. DNA of the CDR3: TGTGCCAGCTCACCAGTACAGGATAACACTGAAGCTTTCTTT.